The clone carrying this TCR beta chain appeared many times. Its antigen is as yet unknown. RNA transcripts provided the source from which TCR beta CDR3 regions were amplified. First-round RT-PCR with HTBI primers amplified the TCR CDR3 region. Using its own MiXCR run on the multiplex PCR reads, TCRdb lists one record per CDR3 protein. The repertoire includes approximately 330,000 distinct CDR3 sequences, approximately 15% of them detected once, and roughly 35% sits in the top ten. The data were taken from a study of T cells in Graves' hyperthyroidism and ophthalmopathy. Study-wide results and limits: The model forecast ophthalmopathy, anticipating it by a median around 6.5 months before onset. A 13 V-J signature model discriminated ophthalmopathy versus stable hyperthyroidism. Appearing also in blood were most of the thyroid clonotypes expanded above 0.001.

The CDR3 length is 17 residues. Germline assignment: CDR1 MNHEY and CDR2 SVGAGI. V shed 3 bases and J 0 bases; nucleotides not matched to a gene: 10. The rearrangement links TRBV6-5 to TRBJ2-7; 8 bases fit TRBD2. This TCR came from a woman between 35 and 50 years old with Graves' ophthalmopathy. Material: blood. CDR3 DNA sequence: TGTGCCAGCAGTTATTTGAGTAGCGGGATAAACTCCTACGAGCAGTACTTC. Translated, it gives CASSYLSSGINSYEQYF.